The clone carrying this T cell receptor beta chain was counted a single time. As yet, its antigen is unknown. Data came from immunoSEQ multiplex PCR; TCRdb stores just in-frame clones and leaves some out. Of around 300,000 clones in the sample, over 75% were seen once. These data are taken from a study of cytomegalovirus exposure and HLA in healthy donors. Broader study findings: Subsequent analysis found a tendency for first-cohort TCR clusters to co-occur within the 120 or so validation repertoires. Reportedly, diagnosis of cytomegalovirus status by the classifier showed high specificity and sensitivity.

CDR3 length: 14 residues. This receptor was obtained from a man aged 30-40 years in good health and CMV-seronegative. The chain employs TRBV21-1 and TRBJ2-7; the D call in the table, TRBD1, was not verified against the DNA. TRBV21-1 is a documented pseudogene. The sequenced material came from PBMCs. The CDR3 DNA sequence: TGTGCCAGCAGCAAAGACAGGCGCTCCTACGAGCAGTACTTC. Translated, it gives CASSKDRRSYEQYF.